Described below is a single TCR beta chain sequence and its context. Its antigen is undetermined. The data are from a study of CD8+ T cells in alopecia areata. Study-wide findings and caveats: TCR sharing was clearer in mice than between patients, perhaps partly owing to patient HLA diversity. Scalp clonality decreased significantly with tofacitinib, and so did expanded CD8+ clones among the top 100. Elevated clonality characterized lesional scalp relative to normal scalp, particularly in alopecia totalis/universalis. Many expanded lesional clones persisted in scalp and blood during tofacitinib.

The treatment was: oral pan-JAK inhibitor, 5-10 mg twice daily. Reverse transcribed after extraction, RNA yielded cDNA as the sequencing template. Produced via immunoSEQ multiplex PCR; TCRdb's table is partial and in-frame only. This table has about 220,000 clones, more than 45% appearing once. The TCR originated in a human donor with alopecia areata. Here the sequenced sample was CD4+ T cells sorted from blood, taken at week 4, from a patient treated with tofacitinib.

CDR3 nucleotides: TGTGCCAGCAGCCCCGGACTAGCGGGGAGAGAGACCCAGTACTTC. Protein: CASSPGLAGRETQYF. This chain uses TRBV11-3 with TRBJ2-5; TRBD2 matches at 12 bases. V shed 5 bases and J 4 bases; nucleotides not matched to a gene: 5. CDR1 SGHNT and CDR2 YENEEA come from the germline V gene. This CDR3 has 15 amino acids.